A single sample gave rise to the 14 T cell receptor beta chains below, sequenced in a study of Graves' ophthalmopathy and Graves' hyperthyroidism. Using RNA transcripts, the TCR beta CDR3 regions were amplified. An initial RT-PCR round employing HTBI primers preceded a second-round multiplex PCR. Using its own MiXCR run on the multiplex PCR reads, TCRdb lists one record per CDR3 protein. The sample yields about 700,000 distinct CDR3 sequences, 35% to 45% seen once. Sample: peripheral blood. Receptors were obtained from an adult man with Graves' ophthalmopathy.

This clonotype was recorded many times. This chain links TRBV7-2 with TRBJ1-2; D is perhaps TRBD1 (6 bases). Per germline, CDR1 SGHTA and CDR2 FQGNSA. V gave up 5 bases and J gave up 5 bases, with 24 bases separating them. CDR3 length: 17 residues. As DNA, the CDR3 is TGTGCCAGCAGCAATGCCGTGGGGGCAGGCTATCTATATGGCTACACCTTC. This gives the protein CASSNAVGAGYLYGYTF.

This chain uses TRBV12-3 or TRBV12-4 with TRBJ2-7; D might be TRBD1 (6 bases). Trimming took 4 bases from V and 5 from J, leaving 12 bases between them. The CDR3 has 13 amino acids. The CDR3 DNA sequence: TGTGCCAGCAGTTACCCAGGGGCGAACGAGCAGTACTTC. It yields the protein CASSYPGANEQYF.

This clonotype appeared many times. The rearrangement joins TRBV14 to TRBJ2-5; D unclear. The germline CDR1 and CDR2 sequences are SGHDN and FVKESK. The V and J ends lost 7 bases and 1 base respectively, with 10 bases between them. This CDR3 is 13 amino acids long. This CDR3 is CASKRQPQETQYF. The CDR3 coding sequence is TGTGCCAGCAAGAGACAACCCCAAGAGACCCAGTACTTC.

For this clonotype: A much bigger clone sits one base away, suggesting this may be a read error. V gene TRBV7-8 combines with J gene TRBJ2-7; D tentatively reads TRBD1 or TRBD2 (5 bases each). CDR3 length equals 14 residues. V gave up 5 bases and J gave up 5 bases, with 16 bases separating them. Germline CDR1 is SGHVS and CDR2 is FQNEAQ. CDR3 in amino acids: CASSPRDPGDEQYF. For the CDR3, the DNA is TGTGCCAGCAGCCCCCGGGACCCCGGGGACGAGCAGTACTTC. The complete variable domain, with remaining parts taken from reference TRBV7-8 and TRBJ2-7, reads GAGVSQSPRYKVAKRGQDVALRCDPISGHVSLFWYQQALGQGPEFLTYFQNEAQLDKSGLPSDRFFAERPEGSVSTLKIQRTQQEDSAVYLCASSPRDPGDEQYFGPGTRLTVT.

Ten or more counts support this clonotype. The chain couples TRBV2 to TRBJ2-7; 11 nucleotides match TRBD1. CDR1 and CDR2 (germline): SNHLY, FYNNEI. The CDR3 length is 14 residues. The J segment lost 3 bases and the V segment lost 6 bases, leaving 4 bases of the junction unmatched. CDR3 in DNA: TGTGCCAGCAGAGCCGGGACAGGGGGCTACGAGCAGTACTTC. This codes for CASRAGTGGYEQYF.

Ten or more counts support this clonotype. V usage is TRBV5-1 and J usage is TRBJ2-6; D is possibly TRBD2 (6 bases). V lost 4 bases and J lost 4, with 12 bases in between. CDR3 length equals 15 residues. Germline CDR1 is SGHRS and CDR2 is YFSETQ. The DNA of the CDR3 is TGCGCCAGCAGCCCCGGGAGCTTAGGGGCCAACGTCCTGACTTTC. The encoded protein is CASSPGSLGANVLTF.

This clonotype was seen ten or more times. V gene TRBV12-3 or TRBV12-4 combines with J gene TRBJ2-2; 9 bases agree with TRBD1. The CDR3 is 15 amino acids. The V segment lost 5 bases and the J segment 5 bases; nucleotides outside the gene matches: 6. The CDR3 DNA reads as TGTGCCAGCAGTCCCGACAGGGGGGTTACCGGGGAGCTGTTTTTT. Translation: CASSPDRGVTGELFF.

The CDR3 sequence is CASSEAATSYEQYF. The CDR3 bases are TGTGCCAGCAGTGAAGCGGCGACTAGCTACGAGCAGTACTTC. The V and J genes are TRBV6-4 and TRBJ2-7; TRBD2 might be the D (6 bases). V lost 3 bases and J 3 bases, leaving 12 bases between the germline ends. Germline-derived CDR1 and CDR2 are MRHNA and SNTAGT. There are 14 residues in the CDR3.

For this clonotype: This sequence may be a read error, since a much larger clone differs from it by one base. The chain links TRBV2 to TRBJ1-5; possibly TRBD1 for D (5 bases). The V gene's germline CDR1 is SNHLY and CDR2 FYNNEI. The CDR3 loop spans 14 amino acids. Trimming removed 5 bases from V and 9 bases from J, with 17 bases in between. The CDR3 loop reads CASSYSRGDRPQHF. The CDR3 DNA sequence: TGTGCCAGCAGTTACTCGAGAGGGGATCGGCCCCAGCATTTT.

The sample holds many counts of this clonotype. The chain couples TRBV4-1 to TRBJ1-1; D not certain. The germline gives CDR1 MGHRA, CDR2 YSYEKL. V was clipped by 0 bases and J by 8 bases, with 7 bases between them. CDR3 size: 12 residues. The CDR3 sequence is CASSQDIQEAFF. For the CDR3, the DNA is TGCGCCAGCAGCCAAGATATACAGGAAGCTTTCTTT.

This clonotype was seen at least ten times. The rearrangement links TRBV6-4 to TRBJ1-1, with TRBD1 matching 9 bases. The V gene's germline CDR1 is MRHNA and CDR2 SNTAGT. V lost 0 bases to trimming and J lost 11 bases; unmatched junction nucleotides: 4. The CDR3 covers 13 residues. As DNA, the CDR3 is TGTGCCAGCAGTGACTCGGACAGGGGTATGGCTTTCTTT. The encoded protein is CASSDSDRGMAFF.

This sequence joins TRBV6-5 and TRBJ1-1; D is undetermined. The CDR3 length is 14 residues. Germline values: CDR1 MNHEY, CDR2 SVGAGI. Deletions cut 2 bases from V and 4 bases from J, with 11 bases between. CDR3 sequence reads: CASSYGTVATEAFF. In DNA, the CDR3 is TGTGCCAGCAGTTACGGTACGGTAGCCACTGAAGCTTTCTTT.

This rearrangement joins TRBV7-2 to TRBJ1-1, with 8 bases lining up with TRBD1. Germline V CDR1 and CDR2: SGHTA, FQGNSA. The CDR3 extends over 15 amino acids. J was trimmed by 1 base and V by 5 bases; bases with no gene match: 6. As DNA, the CDR3 is TGTGCCAGCAGCCCTTCCGGACAGGGGAACACTGAAGCTTTCTTT. Translated, it gives CASSPSGQGNTEAFF. Complete variable domain (other parts from reference TRBV7-2 and TRBJ1-1): GAGVSQSPSNKVTEKGKDVELRCDPISGHTALYWYRQSLGQGLEFLIYFQGNSAPDKSGLPSDRFSAERTGGSVSTLTIQRTQQEDSAVYLCASSPSGQGNTEAFFGQGTRLTVV.

Many counts were recorded for this clonotype. This rearrangement joins TRBV7-9 to TRBJ2-7, with D possibly matching TRBD1 (6 bases). Germline V gene sequence: CDR1 SEHNR, CDR2 FQNEAQ (reference sequence). The CDR3 has 14 residues. Trimming pared 2 bases from V and 1 base from J, leaving 9 bases between. This chain's CDR3 is CASSLPGESYEQYF. The CDR3 DNA is TGTGCCAGCAGCTTACCAGGGGAGTCCTACGAGCAGTACTTC.